These 11 T cell receptor beta chains originate from one sample sequenced in a study of CD8+ T cells in alopecia areata. Researchers sorted pooled cutaneous lymph node cells on the basis of CD4, CD8alpha, NKG2D, NKG2ACE and other markers. Extracted from the samples, RNA was reverse transcribed into cDNA to serve as the sequencing template. The protocol was immunoSEQ multiplex PCR, while the TCRdb copy is restricted to in-frame clones and leaves out a portion. The profile covers approximately 280,000 clones, none occurring a single time. The sample was CD4+ T cells sorted from a lymph node. The origin of the receptors is a C3H/HeJ mouse with alopecia areata. This mouse strain has H2-k as its MHC haplotype.

A remark on this clone: Gene and germline names: mouse. The read is 4 residues too short to cover the CDR3 end, so that end is filled in from the germline J gene. The chain couples TRBV19 to TRBJ2-2; 10 bases line up with TRBD1. There are 14 residues in the CDR3. J lost 6 bases, V lost 4 bases, and 3 bases had no gene match. Germline assignment: CDR1 FNHDT and CDR2 SITEND (reference sequence). This CDR3 reads CASSSGTGAGQLYF. The sequenced part of the CDR3 DNA is TGTGCCAGCAGTTCCGGGACAGGGGCCGGG.

Remarks on this clone: Gene names follow the mouse nomenclature. The CDR3 extends 4 residues past the end of the read, so its final part is completed from the germline J gene. The chain combines TRBV5 with TRBJ2-7; TRBD2 aligns across 7 bases. V shed 4 bases and J 3 bases; nucleotides not matched to a gene: 3. The CDR3 is 13 residues long. Germline CDR1 and CDR2: LGHNA and YNLKQL (reference sequence). CDR3 bases read: TGTGCCAGCAGCCGAGACTGGGACTAT. Protein sequence: CASSRDWDY. The whole CDR3 reads CASSRDWDYEQYF.

This clone has a count of ten or more. The listed genes are named as in mouse. The read ends 3 residues early relative to the CDR3; the germline J gene fills the gap. The rearrangement joins TRBV5 to TRBJ1-6; 7 nucleotides align to TRBD1. TRBJ1-6 is marked as an open reading frame, function uncertain. J lost 3 bases, V lost 0 bases, and 2 bases had no gene match. Germline CDR1 is LGHNA and CDR2 is YNLKQL (reference sequence). The CDR3 length is 16 residues. The chain's CDR3 is CASSQDRGYYNSPLYF. The covered CDR3 bases are TGTGCCAGCAGCCAAGACAGGGGGTACTATAATTCGCCC.

This clone was counted only a few times. Gene names and germline refer to mouse. The read halts 4 residues ahead of the CDR3 end, with the missing end drawn from the germline J gene. V is TRBV1 and J is TRBJ2-1, with D uncertain. V was trimmed by 3 bases and J by 4 bases, leaving 10 bases between them. This CDR3 spans 14 amino acids. The germline CDR1 and CDR2 sequences are NSQYPW and LRSPGD (reference sequence). CDR3 DNA, as far as it was read: TGCACCTGCAGTGCGCGACAACAATATGCT. Protein product: CTCSARQQYA. The whole CDR3 protein is CTCSARQQYAEQFF.

Details on this clone: Gene names and germline refer to mouse. The observed sequence ends 4 residues before the CDR3 terminus, with the missing tail filled in from the germline J gene. The chain combines TRBV13-1 with TRBJ2-7, with a weak D call TRBD2 (7 bases). CDR3 size: 12 residues. Germline-derived CDR1 and CDR2 are NSHNY and SYGAGN. This chain's CDR3 is CASSGGADEQYF. The CDR3 bases that were read are TGTGCCAGCAGTGGGGGGGCGGAT.

This clone has at least ten counts. Gene names and germline match the mouse. The observed sequence ends 3 residues before the CDR3 terminus, with the missing tail filled in from the germline J gene. The V call is TRBV13-1, the J call TRBJ1-6; no reliable D call. TRBJ1-6 counts as an open reading frame of uncertain function. Trimming took off 0 bases at V and 7 bases at J, with 5 bases between the two ends. The germline gives CDR1 NSHNY, CDR2 SYGAGN. This CDR3 contains 13 residues. The CDR3: CASSDVGNSPLYF. The sequenced CDR3 bases are TGTGCCAGCAGTGATGTGGGGAATTCGCCC.

Comments on this clone: All gene names here are mouse names. The read gets to within 4 residues of the CDR3 end, and the germline J gene fills in the rest. This CDR3 is also generated by other DNA sequences in the sample. The V gene is TRBV19, the J gene TRBJ2-3; D may be TRBD1 (6 bases). The V end was cut by 2 bases, the J end by 0 bases, with 7 bases between. Germline CDR1 reads FNHDT; CDR2 reads SITEND (reference sequence). This CDR3 is 14 amino acids long. The CDR3 sequence: CASSIGTSAETLYF. The covered CDR3 bases are TGTGCCAGCAGTATTGGGACAAGTGCAGAA.

This clone turned up a few times. Genes and germline come from the mouse. The sequenced part of the CDR3 DNA is TGCACCTGCAGTGCAGATCCGACAGGGAGGGGTGCAGAA. Translation: CTCSADPTGRGAE. The full-length CDR3 reads as CTCSADPTGRGAETLYF. The chain is built from TRBV1 and TRBJ2-3, with TRBD1 matching 7 bases. The read terminates 4 residues ahead of where the CDR3 ends, so the germline J gene completes it. CDR3 length equals 17 residues. The V segment lost 0 bases and the J segment 1 base; nucleotides outside the gene matches: 7. CDR1 is NSQYPW and CDR2 is LRSPGD in the germline V gene (reference sequence).

In this sample, this clone turned up a few times. All gene names here are mouse names. The CDR3 extends 4 residues past the end of the read, so its final part is completed from the germline J gene. The J gene is TRBJ2-7, the V gene TRBV29; the D is unclear. Germline CDR1 reads MSHET; CDR2 reads SYDVDS. The CDR3 covers 12 residues. CDR3 residues: CASSLPRYEQYF. Partial CDR3 DNA: TGTGCTAGCAGTTTACCCAGATAT. Complete variable domain (other parts from reference TRBV29 and TRBJ2-7): DMKVTQMPRYLIKRMGENVLLECGQDMSHETMYWYRQDPGLGLQLIYISYDVDSNSEGDIPKGYRVSRKKREHFSLILDSAKTNQTSVYFCASSLPRYEQYFGPGTRLTVL.

This clone has a handful of counts. Germline and genes here are mouse. Coverage ceases 4 residues before the CDR3 finishes, and the germline J gene fills in the end. The chain couples TRBV13-3 to TRBJ1-2, with 8 positions matching TRBD1. Germline V gene lookup returns CDR1 NNHDY and CDR2 SYVADS. The CDR3 has 15 residues. Losses at the gene ends were 6 bases for V and 1 base for J; bases not matched to a gene: 8. CDR3 loop: CASKRQGRENSDYTF. Incomplete CDR3 DNA: TGTGCCAGCAAGCGACAGGGGCGGGAAAACTCC.

As to this clone: Genes here carry mouse names. The read halts 4 residues ahead of the CDR3 end, with the missing end drawn from the germline J gene. This sequence joins TRBV1 and TRBJ2-7, with TRBD2 matching 11 bases. The CDR3 sequence is 15 residues long. The germline V gene has CDR1 NSQYPW and CDR2 LRSPGD (reference sequence). The CDR3 bases that were read are TGCACCTGCAGTGCGAACTGGGGGGGCGCTTAT. Residues: CTCSANWGGAY. The entire CDR3 reads CTCSANWGGAYEQYF.